This TCR beta chain was obtained from a study of cytomegalovirus exposure and HLA in healthy donors. Broader study findings: Under in vitro conditions, a few CMV-associated chains were confirmed as specific for CMV antigens.

About this clone itself: The antigen remains unidentified.

The CDR3 is 15 residues long. Germline CDR1 reads MNHEY; CDR2 reads SMNVEV (reference sequence). Trimming removed 5 bases from V and 1 base from J; junction bases left unmatched: 3. Researchers ran the PCR with 60 Vbeta and 13 Jbeta primers. Profiled with immunoSEQ multiplex PCR; TCRdb holds only in-frame clones, not every one. Counted here are 180,000 or so clones, approximately 78% occurring once; the ten biggest clones make up 0.77%. Sequences were obtained from PBMCs. This TCR was sampled from a young woman in good health and CMV-seronegative. The chain has TRBV27 and TRBJ2-1; 9 nucleotides align to TRBD1. Written as DNA, the CDR3 is TGTGCCAGCAGTGGACAGGGGAATTCCTACAATGAGCAGTTCTTC. Protein product: CASSGQGNSYNEQFF.